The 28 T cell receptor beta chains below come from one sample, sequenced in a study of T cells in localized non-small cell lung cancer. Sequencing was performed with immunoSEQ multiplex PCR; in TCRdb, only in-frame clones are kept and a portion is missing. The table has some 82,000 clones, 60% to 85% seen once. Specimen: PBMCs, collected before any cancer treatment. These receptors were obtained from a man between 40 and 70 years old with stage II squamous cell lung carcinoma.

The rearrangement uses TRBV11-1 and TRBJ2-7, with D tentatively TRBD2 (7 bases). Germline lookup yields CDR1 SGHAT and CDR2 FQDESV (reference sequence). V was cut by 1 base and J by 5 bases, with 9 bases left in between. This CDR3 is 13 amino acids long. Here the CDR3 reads CASSLGGGDEQYF. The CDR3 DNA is TGTGCCAGCAGCTTAGGAGGGGGGGACGAGCAGTACTTC.

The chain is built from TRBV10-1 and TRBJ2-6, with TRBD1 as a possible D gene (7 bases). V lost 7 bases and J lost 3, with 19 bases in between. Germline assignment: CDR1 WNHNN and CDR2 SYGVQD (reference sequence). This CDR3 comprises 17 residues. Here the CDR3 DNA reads TGCGCCAGCACGGGGGACAGCCCGTTATTTGGGGCCAACGTCCTGACTTTC. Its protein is CASTGDSPLFGANVLTF.

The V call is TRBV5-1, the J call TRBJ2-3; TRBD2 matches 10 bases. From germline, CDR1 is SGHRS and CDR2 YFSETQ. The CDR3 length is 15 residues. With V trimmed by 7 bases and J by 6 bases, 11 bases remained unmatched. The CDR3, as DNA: TGCGCCAGCCGGACTAGCGGAGGGGTCAGGGATACGCAGTATTTT. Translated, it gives CASRTSGGVRDTQYF.

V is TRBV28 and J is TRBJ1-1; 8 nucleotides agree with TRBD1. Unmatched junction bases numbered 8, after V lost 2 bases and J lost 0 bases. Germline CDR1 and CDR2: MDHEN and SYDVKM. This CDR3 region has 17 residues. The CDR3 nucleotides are TGTGCCAGCAGTTTAAGTCTACAGGGGGGGATGAACACTGAAGCTTTCTTT. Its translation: CASSLSLQGGMNTEAFF.

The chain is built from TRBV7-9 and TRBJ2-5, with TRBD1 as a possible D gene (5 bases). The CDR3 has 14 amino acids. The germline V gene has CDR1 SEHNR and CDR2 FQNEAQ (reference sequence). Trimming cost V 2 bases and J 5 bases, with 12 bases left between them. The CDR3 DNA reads TGTGCCAGCAGCTTAAGGGGCAGTGTGGAGACCCAGTACTTC. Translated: CASSLRGSVETQYF.

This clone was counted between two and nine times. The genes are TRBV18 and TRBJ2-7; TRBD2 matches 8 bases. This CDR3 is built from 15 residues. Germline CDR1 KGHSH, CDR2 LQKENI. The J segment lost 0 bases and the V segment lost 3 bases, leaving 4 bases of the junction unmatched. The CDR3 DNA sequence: TGTGCCAGCTCACCCGGGACTAGTTCCTCCTACGAGCAGTACTTC. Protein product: CASSPGTSSSYEQYF.

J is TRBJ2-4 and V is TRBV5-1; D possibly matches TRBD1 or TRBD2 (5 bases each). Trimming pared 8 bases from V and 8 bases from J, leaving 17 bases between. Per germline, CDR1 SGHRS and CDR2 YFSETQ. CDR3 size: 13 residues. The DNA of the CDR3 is TGCGCCAGTAGGGACGGCGGAAAGTACATTCAGTACTTC. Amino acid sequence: CASRDGGKYIQYF.

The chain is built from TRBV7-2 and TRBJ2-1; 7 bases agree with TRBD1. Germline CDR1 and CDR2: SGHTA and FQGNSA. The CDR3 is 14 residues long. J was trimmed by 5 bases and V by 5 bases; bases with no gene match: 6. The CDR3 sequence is CASSRDRDHNEQFF. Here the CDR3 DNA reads TGTGCCAGCAGCAGAGACAGGGACCACAATGAGCAGTTCTTC. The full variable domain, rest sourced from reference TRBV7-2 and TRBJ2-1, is GAGVSQSPSNKVTEKGKDVELRCDPISGHTALYWYRQSLGQGLEFLIYFQGNSAPDKSGLPSDRFSAERTGGSVSTLTIQRTQQEDSAVYLCASSRDRDHNEQFFGPGTRLTVL.

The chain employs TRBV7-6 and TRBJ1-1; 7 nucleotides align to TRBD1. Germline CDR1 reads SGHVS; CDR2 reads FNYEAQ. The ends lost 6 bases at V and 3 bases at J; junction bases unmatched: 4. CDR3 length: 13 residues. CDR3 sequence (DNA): TGTGCCAGCAGGGGGGACAGATACACTGAAGCTTTCTTT. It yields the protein CASRGDRYTEAFF.

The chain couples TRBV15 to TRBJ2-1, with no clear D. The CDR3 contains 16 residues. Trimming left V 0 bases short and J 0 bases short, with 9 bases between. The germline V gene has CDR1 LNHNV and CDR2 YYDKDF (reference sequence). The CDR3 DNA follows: TGTGCCACCAGCAGAGAACCCACCGACTCCTACAATGAGCAGTTCTTC. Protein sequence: CATSREPTDSYNEQFF.

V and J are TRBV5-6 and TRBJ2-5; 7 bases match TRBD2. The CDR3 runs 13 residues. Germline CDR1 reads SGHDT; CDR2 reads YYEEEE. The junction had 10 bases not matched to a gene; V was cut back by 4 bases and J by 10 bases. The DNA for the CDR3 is TGTGCCAGCAGCAGGGAGGGCCTCGGGAACCAGTACTTC. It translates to CASSREGLGNQYF.

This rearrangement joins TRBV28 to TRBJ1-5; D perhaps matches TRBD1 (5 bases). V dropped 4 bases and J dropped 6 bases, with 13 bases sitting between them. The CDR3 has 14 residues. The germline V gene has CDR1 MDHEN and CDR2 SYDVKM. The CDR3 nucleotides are TGTGCCAGCAGTTCTCCGACAGAAAGTCAGCCCCAGCATTTT. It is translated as CASSSPTESQPQHF.

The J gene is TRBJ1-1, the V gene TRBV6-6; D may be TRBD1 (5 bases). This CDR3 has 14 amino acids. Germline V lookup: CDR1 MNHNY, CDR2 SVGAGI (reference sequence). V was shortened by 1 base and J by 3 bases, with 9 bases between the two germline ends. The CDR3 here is CASSYLGGDTEAFF. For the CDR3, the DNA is TGTGCCAGCAGTTACTTGGGGGGTGACACTGAAGCTTTCTTT.

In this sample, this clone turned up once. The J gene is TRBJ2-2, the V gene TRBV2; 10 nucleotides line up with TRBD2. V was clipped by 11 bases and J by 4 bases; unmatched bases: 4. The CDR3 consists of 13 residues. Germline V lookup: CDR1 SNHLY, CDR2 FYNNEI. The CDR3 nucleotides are TGTGCCTCCGGGACTAGCGCCACCGGGGAGCTGTTTTTT. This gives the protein CASGTSATGELFF.

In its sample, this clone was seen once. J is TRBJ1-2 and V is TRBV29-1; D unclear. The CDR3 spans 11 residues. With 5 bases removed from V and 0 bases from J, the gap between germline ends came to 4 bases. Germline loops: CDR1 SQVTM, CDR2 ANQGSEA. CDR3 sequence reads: CSVTANYGYTF. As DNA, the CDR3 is TGCAGCGTTACAGCTAACTATGGCTACACCTTC.

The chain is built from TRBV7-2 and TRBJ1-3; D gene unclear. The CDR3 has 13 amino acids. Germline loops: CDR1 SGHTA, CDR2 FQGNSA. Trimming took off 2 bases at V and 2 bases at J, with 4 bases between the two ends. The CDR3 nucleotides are TGTGCCAGCAGCTTACTTCCTGGAAACACCATATATTTT. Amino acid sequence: CASSLLPGNTIYF.

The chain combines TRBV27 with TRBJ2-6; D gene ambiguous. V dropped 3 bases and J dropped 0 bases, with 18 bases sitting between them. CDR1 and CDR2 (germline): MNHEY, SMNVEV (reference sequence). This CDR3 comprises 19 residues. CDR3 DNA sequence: TGTGCCAGCAGTTTGAGGAGCGTGACTCAACGCTCTGGGGCCAACGTCCTGACTTTC. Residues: CASSLRSVTQRSGANVLTF.

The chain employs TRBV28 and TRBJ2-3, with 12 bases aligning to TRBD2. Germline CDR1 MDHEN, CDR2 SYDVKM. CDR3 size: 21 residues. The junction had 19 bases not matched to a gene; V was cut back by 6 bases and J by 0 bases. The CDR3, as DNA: TGTGCCAGCAGCCTCGATCCTTCGGGACTAGCGGGCACGTCTAGCACAGATACGCAGTATTTT. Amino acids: CASSLDPSGLAGTSSTDTQYF.

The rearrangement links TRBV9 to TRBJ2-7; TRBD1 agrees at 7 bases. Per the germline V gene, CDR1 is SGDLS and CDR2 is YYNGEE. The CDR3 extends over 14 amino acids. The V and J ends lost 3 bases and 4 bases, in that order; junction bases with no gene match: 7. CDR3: CASSATGDGYEQYF. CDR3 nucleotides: TGTGCCAGCAGCGCAACAGGGGATGGGTACGAGCAGTACTTC.

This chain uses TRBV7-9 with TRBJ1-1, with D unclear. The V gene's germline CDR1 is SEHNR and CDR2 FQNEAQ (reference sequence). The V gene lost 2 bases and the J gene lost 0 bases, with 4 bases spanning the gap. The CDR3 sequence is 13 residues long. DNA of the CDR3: TGTGCCAGCAGCTTAAGTATGAACACTGAAGCTTTCTTT. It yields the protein CASSLSMNTEAFF.

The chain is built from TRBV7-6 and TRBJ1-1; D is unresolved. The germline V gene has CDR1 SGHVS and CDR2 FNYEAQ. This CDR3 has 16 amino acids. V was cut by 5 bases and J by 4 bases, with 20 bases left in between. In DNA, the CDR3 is TGTGCCAGCAGCCCCCGACTCGACTTGGGGAGCACTGAAGCTTTCTTT. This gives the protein CASSPRLDLGSTEAFF.

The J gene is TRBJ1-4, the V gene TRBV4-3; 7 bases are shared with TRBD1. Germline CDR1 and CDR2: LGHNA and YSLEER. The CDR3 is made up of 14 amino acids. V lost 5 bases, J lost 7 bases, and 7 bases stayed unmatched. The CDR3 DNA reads TGCGCCAGCAGCAAACAGGGGATCACTGAAAAACTGTTTTTT. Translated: CASSKQGITEKLFF.

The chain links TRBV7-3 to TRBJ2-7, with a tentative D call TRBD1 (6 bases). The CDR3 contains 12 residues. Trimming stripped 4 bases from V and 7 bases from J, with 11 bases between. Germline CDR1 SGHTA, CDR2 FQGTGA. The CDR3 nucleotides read TGTGCCAGCAGCTCCACAGGGCGGGAGCAGTACTTC. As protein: CASSSTGREQYF.

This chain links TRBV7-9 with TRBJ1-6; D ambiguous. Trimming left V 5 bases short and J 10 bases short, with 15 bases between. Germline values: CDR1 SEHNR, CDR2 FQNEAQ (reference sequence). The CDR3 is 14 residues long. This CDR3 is CASSQPPYDSPLHF. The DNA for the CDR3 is TGTGCCAGCAGCCAGCCCCCGTACGACTCACCCCTCCACTTT.

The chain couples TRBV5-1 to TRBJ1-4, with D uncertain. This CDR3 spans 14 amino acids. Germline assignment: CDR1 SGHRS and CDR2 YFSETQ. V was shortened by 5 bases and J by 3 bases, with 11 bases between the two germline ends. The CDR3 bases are TGCGCCAGCAGTGAAGGGCAAGCTAATGAAAAACTGTTTTTT. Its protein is CASSEGQANEKLFF.

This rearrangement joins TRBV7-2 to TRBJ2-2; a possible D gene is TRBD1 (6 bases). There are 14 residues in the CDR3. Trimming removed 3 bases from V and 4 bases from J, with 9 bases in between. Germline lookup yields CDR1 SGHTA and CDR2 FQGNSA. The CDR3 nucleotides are TGTGCCAGCAGCTTCCAGGGGACCACCGGGGAGCTGTTTTTT. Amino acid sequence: CASSFQGTTGELFF.

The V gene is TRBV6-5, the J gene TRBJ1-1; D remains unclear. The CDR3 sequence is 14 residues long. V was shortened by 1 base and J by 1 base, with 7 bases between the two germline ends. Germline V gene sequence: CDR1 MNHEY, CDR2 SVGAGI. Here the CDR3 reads CASSYFGKNTEAFF. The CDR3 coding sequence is TGTGCCAGCAGTTACTTCGGGAAGAACACTGAAGCTTTCTTT.

The CDR3 coding sequence is TGTGCCAGCAGTGGTCTCTACGAGCAGTACTTC. Its translation is CASSGLYEQYF. The rearrangement links TRBV6-1 to TRBJ2-7, with D unclear. CDR1 MNHNS and CDR2 SASEGT come from the germline V gene. The CDR3 sequence is 11 residues long. V was trimmed by 4 bases and J by 3 bases, leaving 4 bases between them.